This T cell receptor beta chain was identified in a study of cytomegalovirus exposure and HLA in healthy donors. On this clone: Its target is not known.

PCR amplification relied on 60 Vbeta primers (plus 13 Jbeta primers). Clones were sequenced by immunoSEQ multiplex PCR, and TCRdb holds only the in-frame ones, with some missing. The table records approximately 190,000 clones, 82% of them present only once. Study-wide results and caveats: Across HLA loci, a later analysis found differing TCR association rates, with DRB1 most and HLA-C fewest. The classifier was said to identify cytomegalovirus status with high specificity and sensitivity. The authors listed 180 or so TCR beta chains as cytomegalovirus-associated. Later on, a genetic analysis was performed. It linked a missense variant in DCLRE1C with V- and J-gene trimming of TCR beta.

Per the germline V gene, CDR1 is LNHNV and CDR2 is YYDKDF (reference sequence). V shed 1 base and J 7 bases; nucleotides not matched to a gene: 8. This CDR3 comprises 17 residues. This chain connects TRBV15 to TRBJ2-1; 12 bases align to TRBD2. What was sequenced was PBMCs. The source is a woman under 30 in good health and CMV-seronegative. CDR3 coding DNA: TGTGCCACCAGCAGAGCCCTAGCGGGAGGGCCCAAGAATGAGCAGTTCTTC. Translating gives CATSRALAGGPKNEQFF.